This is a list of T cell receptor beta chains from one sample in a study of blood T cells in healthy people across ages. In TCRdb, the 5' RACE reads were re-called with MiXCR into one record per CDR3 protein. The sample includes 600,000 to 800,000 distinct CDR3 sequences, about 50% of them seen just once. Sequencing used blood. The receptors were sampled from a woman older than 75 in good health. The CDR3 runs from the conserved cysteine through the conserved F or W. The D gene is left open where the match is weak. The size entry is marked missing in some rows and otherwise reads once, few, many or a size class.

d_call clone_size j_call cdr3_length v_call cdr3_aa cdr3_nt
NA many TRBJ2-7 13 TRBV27 CASSLGTLYEQYF TGTGCCAGCAGTTTAGGGACTTTGTACGAGCAGTACTTC
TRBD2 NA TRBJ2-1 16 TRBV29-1 CSVEGARGALGNEQFF TGCAGCGTTGAAGGGGCGCGGGGGGCTCTAGGCAATGAGCAGTTCTTC
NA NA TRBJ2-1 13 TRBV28 CATRKPSSYEQFF TGTGCCACCAGGAAACCCTCGAGTTATGAGCAGTTCTTC
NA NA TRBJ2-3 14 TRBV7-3 CASSFRVNTDTQYF TGTGCCAGCAGCTTCAGGGTCAACACAGATACGCAGTATTTT
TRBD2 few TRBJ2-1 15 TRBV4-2 CASSQESSSGRPQFF TGTGCCAGCAGCCAAGAATCGTCTAGCGGGAGACCTCAGTTCTTC
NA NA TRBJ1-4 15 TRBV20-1 CSATLDAATNEKLFF TGCAGTGCGACCTTGGATGCAGCAACTAATGAAAAACTGTTTTTT
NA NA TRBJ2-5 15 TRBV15 CATSRPSEGLETQYF TGTGCCACCAGCAGACCCTCGGAAGGGTTAGAGACCCAGTACTTC
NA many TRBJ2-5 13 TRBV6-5 CASSYAEPMTQYF TGTGCCAGCAGTTACGCGGAGCCCATGACCCAGTACTTC
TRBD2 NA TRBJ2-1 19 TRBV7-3 CASSLRGSLAGGSYNEQFF TGTGCCAGCAGCCTCAGGGGGTCCCTAGCGGGAGGTTCCTACAATGAGCAGTTCTTC
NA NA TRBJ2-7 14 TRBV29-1 CSVGGGGGSYEQYF TGCAGCGTAGGGGGAGGGGGCGGCTCCTACGAGCAGTACTTC
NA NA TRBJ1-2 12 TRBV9 CASSVGRAGYTF TGTGCCAGCAGCGTAGGACGGGCCGGCTACACCTTC
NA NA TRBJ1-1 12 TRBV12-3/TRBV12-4 CASSFASTEAFF TGTGCCAGCAGTTTTGCTAGCACTGAAGCTTTCTTT
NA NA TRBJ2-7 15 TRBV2 CASSEGGGAPYEQYF TGTGCCAGCAGTGAAGGGGGCGGGGCTCCCTACGAGCAGTACTTC
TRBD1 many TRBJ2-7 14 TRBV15 CATSRGQGANEQYF TGTGCCACCAGCAGAGGACAGGGGGCGAACGAGCAGTACTTC
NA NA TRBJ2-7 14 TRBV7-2 CAAGSGLMTYEQYF TGTGCGGCCGGATCGGGACTTATGACCTACGAGCAGTACTTC
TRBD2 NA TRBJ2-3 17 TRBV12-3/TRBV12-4 CASSSATSGIRSDTQYF TGTGCCAGCAGTTCCGCGACTAGCGGGATCCGGTCAGATACGCAGTATTTT